These 29 T cell receptor beta chains share one sample of origin, sequenced in a study of shared clonotypes between healthy human individuals. The assay was immunoSEQ multiplex PCR, and TCRdb's table has in-frame clones only and misses some. The table shows about 1.5 million clones, with approximately 98% occurring only once. The sequencing sample was made of naive CD4+ T cells sorted from blood. Subset: CD45RA+ positively selected. All receptors come from a man aged 25-45 years in good health.

The chain employs TRBV5-4 and TRBJ2-1; D is possibly TRBD1 or TRBD2 (5 bases each). The CDR3 loop spans 16 amino acids. V was trimmed by 1 base and J by 0 bases, leaving 11 bases between them. Germline CDR1 is SGHNT and CDR2 is YYREEE (reference sequence). The CDR3 protein is CASSLKGRNSYNEQFF. For the CDR3, the DNA is TGTGCCAGCAGCTTGAAGGGACGGAACTCCTACAATGAGCAGTTCTTC.

The rearrangement joins TRBV7-2 to TRBJ2-5; 7 bases line up with TRBD2. The CDR3 has 14 amino acids. The V gene end was trimmed by 2 bases and the J gene end by 3 bases; junction bases not matched to a gene: 3. Looked up from germline, CDR1 is SGHTA and CDR2 is FQGNSA. The CDR3 nucleotides are TGTGCCAGCAGCTTAAGCGGGATGGAAGAGACCCAGTACTTC. Amino acid sequence: CASSLSGMEETQYF.

A note on this clone: This CDR3 is also generated by other DNA sequences in the sample. This chain links TRBV5-1 with TRBJ2-5, with TRBD1 identical over 7 bases. The CDR3 loop spans 13 amino acids. Germline V CDR1 and CDR2: SGHRS, YFSETQ. V dropped 4 bases and J dropped 2; count of bases not matched to a gene: 2. CDR3 in DNA: TGCGCCAGCAGCACAGGGGTACAAGAGACCCAGTACTTC. This translates into CASSTGVQETQYF.

The genes are TRBV28 and TRBJ1-5; D is perhaps TRBD1 (5 bases). V gave up 6 bases and J gave up 3 bases, with 9 bases separating them. This CDR3 contains 13 residues. CDR1 MDHEN and CDR2 SYDVKM come from the germline V gene. CDR3 region: CASRGQFNQPQHF. Here the CDR3 DNA reads TGTGCCAGCAGAGGACAATTCAATCAGCCCCAGCATTTT.

Points on this clone: At the DNA level, this CDR3 is encoded by other sequences in the same sample as well. The CDR3: CSAGGGYEQYF. As DNA, the CDR3 is TGCAGTGCTGGGGGTGGGTACGAGCAGTACTTC. The chain is built from TRBV20-1 and TRBJ2-7; D possibly matches TRBD1 or TRBD2 (5 bases each). Germline CDR1 is DFQATT and CDR2 is SNEGSKA (reference sequence). Trimming took 5 bases from V and 4 from J, leaving 9 bases between them. The CDR3 has 11 residues.

The V gene is TRBV10-1, the J gene TRBJ2-5, with 11 bases aligning to TRBD2. The CDR3 totals 15 residues. Unmatched junction bases numbered 3, after V lost 3 bases and J lost 3 bases. CDR1 and CDR2 (germline): WNHNN, SYGVQD (reference sequence). CDR3 nucleotide sequence: TGCGCCAGCAGTGAAAGACTAGCGGGGAAAGAGACCCAGTACTTC. Translated: CASSERLAGKETQYF.

To note about this clone: Other nucleotide sequences in the sample specify the same CDR3. The rearrangement links TRBV5-1 to TRBJ2-3; D ambiguous. V gave up 0 bases and J gave up 2 bases, with 4 bases separating them. The germline CDR1 and CDR2 sequences are SGHRS and YFSETQ. The CDR3 has 13 residues. The CDR3 reads CASSLDFTDTQYF. DNA of the CDR3: TGCGCCAGCAGCTTGGACTTCACAGATACGCAGTATTTT. Looking up the rest from reference TRBV5-1 and TRBJ2-3 gives the full variable domain: KAGVTQTPRYLIKTRGQQVTLSCSPISGHRSVSWYQQTPGQGLQFLFEYFSETQRNKGNFPGRFSGRQFSNSRSEMNVSTLELGDSALYLCASSLDFTDTQYFGPGTRLTVL.

The genes are TRBV7-8 and TRBJ2-7, with D perhaps matching TRBD2 (5 bases). The V gene lost 5 bases and the J gene lost 2 bases, with 19 bases spanning the gap. The V gene's germline CDR1 is SGHVS and CDR2 FQNEAQ. CDR3 length: 16 amino acids. In DNA form, the CDR3 reads TGTGCCAGCAGCCTTTTTTTGGGAGAGAGGACCTACGAGCAGTACTTC. It translates to CASSLFLGERTYEQYF.

The V gene is TRBV28, the J gene TRBJ2-1; 12 bases map to TRBD2. CDR1 MDHEN and CDR2 SYDVKM come from the germline V gene. The V gene end was trimmed by 5 bases and the J gene end by 2 bases; junction bases not matched to a gene: 13. The CDR3 is 19 amino acids. As DNA, the CDR3 is TGTGCCAGCAGTCCCCAGAGGGCTAGCGGGAGGGTAGCCTACAATGAGCAGTTCTTC. Its protein is CASSPQRASGRVAYNEQFF.

This clone was counted a single time. The rearrangement uses TRBV19 and TRBJ2-7; 10 positions match TRBD1. CDR1 is LNHDA and CDR2 is SQIVND in the germline V gene (reference sequence). CDR3 length: 15 residues. Trimming at V came to 3 bases and at J to 2 bases, leaving 4 bases not matched to a gene. The DNA of the CDR3 is TGTGCCAGTAGTATCGTCGGGACAGGGGCCTACGAGCAGTACTTC. Its protein product is CASSIVGTGAYEQYF.

The chain couples TRBV9 to TRBJ2-3; D not certain. CDR3 length: 14 amino acids. Germline V gene lookup returns CDR1 SGDLS and CDR2 YYNGEE. The germline V and J ends were trimmed by 4 bases and 2 bases, with 11 bases remaining between them. Here the CDR3 DNA reads TGTGCCAGCAGCTCCCGGACCAACACAGATACGCAGTATTTT. Amino acid sequence: CASSSRTNTDTQYF.

V usage is TRBV14 and J usage is TRBJ2-7; the D is unclear. V dropped 3 bases and J dropped 2 bases, with 8 bases sitting between them. Germline V lookup: CDR1 SGHDN, CDR2 FVKESK. This CDR3 is built from 13 residues. CDR3 residues: CASSHRAAYEQYF. CDR3 coding DNA: TGTGCCAGCAGCCACCGCGCGGCCTACGAGCAGTACTTC.

The chain carries TRBV5-4 and TRBJ2-1, with TRBD2 matching 9 bases. Germline V gives CDR1 SGHNT, CDR2 YYREEE (reference sequence). J gave up 5 bases and V 1 base, and 4 bases lay outside the gene matches. The CDR3 is 15 amino acids. The DNA of the CDR3 is TGTGCCAGCAGCTTGTTTGCGGGAGGGGACAATGAGCAGTTCTTC. It specifies CASSLFAGGDNEQFF. The full variable domain, its missing parts supplied by reference TRBV5-4 and TRBJ2-1, is ETGVTQSPTHLIKTRGQQVTLRCSSQSGHNTVSWYQQALGQGPQFIFQYYREEENGRGNFPPRFSGLQFPNYSSELNVNALELDDSALYLCASSLFAGGDNEQFFGPGTRLTVL.

The V call is TRBV29-1, the J call TRBJ2-1; TRBD1 is a possible D gene (6 bases). The germline V and J ends were trimmed by 6 bases and 7 bases, with 7 bases remaining between them. Germline-derived CDR1 and CDR2 are SQVTM and ANQGSEA. The CDR3 consists of 10 residues. The CDR3 reads CSVTGNEQFF. The DNA for the CDR3 is TGCAGCGTCACAGGGAATGAGCAGTTCTTC.

The rearrangement uses TRBV7-8 and TRBJ2-5, with 7 positions matching TRBD1. V was pared by 0 bases and J by 2 bases, with 6 bases of the junction left unmatched. Germline CDR1 is SGHVS and CDR2 is FQNEAQ. This CDR3 contains 16 residues. CDR3 protein: CASSLATGTLQETQYF. CDR3 nucleotide sequence: TGTGCCAGCAGCTTAGCGACAGGGACGTTACAAGAGACCCAGTACTTC.

This chain connects TRBV4-1 to TRBJ2-1; 9 bases are shared with TRBD1. CDR3 length equals 15 residues. Losses at the gene ends were 1 base for V and 11 bases for J; bases not matched to a gene: 9. Looked up from germline, CDR1 is MGHRA and CDR2 is YSYEKL. CDR3 DNA sequence: TGCGCCAGCAGCCAAGTTGGGACAGGGAGTCGGCAGCAGTTCTTC. It yields the protein CASSQVGTGSRQQFF.

The J gene is TRBJ2-7, the V gene TRBV15; no reliable D call. The ends were cut back, 0 bases at V and 4 bases at J, with 4 bases in the middle. The CDR3 length is 12 residues. The V gene's germline CDR1 is LNHNV and CDR2 YYDKDF (reference sequence). The CDR3 here is CATSRDNYEQYF. The CDR3 DNA sequence: TGTGCCACCAGCAGAGACAATTACGAGCAGTACTTC.

The sample holds one count of this clone. The chain uses TRBV6-5 and TRBJ1-3; possible D gene TRBD1, 6 bases. The CDR3 has 16 amino acids. Germline V CDR1 and CDR2: MNHEY, SVGAGI. V was pared by 2 bases and J by 3 bases, with 14 bases between. The CDR3 sequence: CASSYNSHRVGNTIYF. The CDR3 DNA reads TGTGCCAGCAGTTACAACAGTCACAGGGTTGGAAACACCATATATTTT.

V is TRBV19 and J is TRBJ2-5; the D is unclear. CDR3 size: 14 residues. Trimming removed 1 base at V and 7 bases at J, with 13 bases between. The germline gives CDR1 LNHDA, CDR2 SQIVND (reference sequence). CDR3 residues: CASSIAGPPATQYF. The CDR3 DNA reads as TGTGCCAGTAGTATAGCAGGCCCCCCTGCGACCCAGTACTTC.

The chain recombines TRBV28 with TRBJ1-2; 9 nucleotides align to TRBD1. Germline V CDR1 and CDR2: MDHEN, SYDVKM. The trim removed 7 bases at V and 5 bases at J, leaving 11 bases unmatched. CDR3 length equals 15 residues. The CDR3 loop reads CASTVLGQGVYGYTF. Here the CDR3 DNA reads TGTGCCAGCACAGTTTTGGGACAGGGAGTTTATGGCTACACCTTC.

The J gene is TRBJ2-7, the V gene TRBV10-1; 9 bases fit TRBD1. The CDR3 totals 14 residues. The germline CDR1 and CDR2 sequences are WNHNN and SYGVQD (reference sequence). V lost 3 bases and J lost 2; bases outside the gene matches: 2. The CDR3 DNA reads as TGCGCCAGCAGTGAAGGGACAGGGCCCTACGAGCAGTACTTC. Encoded protein: CASSEGTGPYEQYF.

The rearrangement uses TRBV19 and TRBJ1-4, with no clear D. Germline-derived CDR1 and CDR2 are LNHDA and SQIVND (reference sequence). Deletions cut 3 bases from V and 5 bases from J, with 7 bases between. CDR3 length: 13 amino acids. The CDR3 here is CASSIRTNEKLFF. CDR3 DNA: TGTGCCAGTAGTATTAGGACGAATGAAAAACTGTTTTTT. Full variable domain (rest looked up from reference TRBV19 and TRBJ1-4): DGGITQSPKYLFRKEGQNVTLSCEQNLNHDAMYWYRQDPGQGLRLIYYSQIVNDFQKGDIAEGYSVSREKKESFPLTVTSAQKNPTAFYLCASSIRTNEKLFFGSGTQLSVL.

In the case of this clone: Other DNA sequences within the sample encode an identical CDR3. The CDR3 coding sequence is TGTGCCAGCTCACCAGACGCGTACGAGCAGTACTTC. Protein product: CASSPDAYEQYF. This chain uses TRBV18 with TRBJ2-7; D is unresolved. V was cut by 2 bases and J by 4 bases, with 6 bases left in between. Germline V CDR1 and CDR2: KGHSH, LQKENI. The CDR3 consists of 12 residues.

V is TRBV5-6 and J is TRBJ2-3; D tentatively reads TRBD1 or TRBD2 (5 bases each). V was pared by 4 bases and J by 0 bases, with 12 bases between. This CDR3 is 15 amino acids long. Per germline, CDR1 SGHDT and CDR2 YYEEEE. In nucleotides, the CDR3 is TGTGCCAGCAGCGGGACCGCCATGAGCACAGATACGCAGTATTTT. Amino acids: CASSGTAMSTDTQYF.

This chain links TRBV28 with TRBJ2-5; D is uncertain. The V end lost 2 bases, the J end lost 5 bases, and 15 bases lay between the germline ends. Germline V gene lookup returns CDR1 MDHEN and CDR2 SYDVKM. The CDR3 has 15 residues. The CDR3 DNA reads as TGTGCCAGCAGTTTACCGGCCAGGCCCCGGGAGACCCAGTACTTC. Protein product: CASSLPARPRETQYF.

This chain joins TRBV27 and TRBJ2-2; D remains unclear. The CDR3 is 13 residues long. Germline V lookup: CDR1 MNHEY, CDR2 SMNVEV (reference sequence). The V and J ends lost 3 bases and 9 bases respectively, with 11 bases between them. This chain's CDR3 is CASSLRSYRELFF. Here the CDR3 DNA reads TGTGCCAGCAGTTTGAGGTCCTATAGGGAGCTGTTTTTT.

Turning to this clone: This specimen includes other DNA sequences encoding the same CDR3. The chain recombines TRBV5-1 with TRBJ2-5; 9 bases are shared with TRBD2. This CDR3 region has 15 residues. The V gene's germline CDR1 is SGHRS and CDR2 YFSETQ. Trimming cost V 4 bases and J 4 bases; bases outside gene matches: 8. DNA of the CDR3: TGCGCCAGCAGCCCAATAGCGGGAGTACGAGAGACCCAGTACTTC. Protein: CASSPIAGVRETQYF.

V gene TRBV7-9 combines with J gene TRBJ1-5; 9 positions agree with TRBD1. The germline V gene encodes CDR1 SEHNR and CDR2 FQNEAQ (reference sequence). The CDR3 has 17 amino acids. J was trimmed by 2 bases and V by 4 bases; bases with no gene match: 9. CDR3 DNA sequence: TGTGCCAGCAGCTCGCCGGGGGGACAGGGAGGCAATCAGCCCCAGCATTTT. Translated, it gives CASSSPGGQGGNQPQHF.

Worth noting for this clone: Other nucleotide sequences in the sample specify the same CDR3. The chain uses TRBV9 and TRBJ2-7, with D possibly called TRBD1 or TRBD2 (5 bases each). CDR1 SGDLS and CDR2 YYNGEE come from the germline V gene. V dropped 3 bases and J dropped 2 bases, with 12 bases sitting between them. The CDR3 totals 14 residues. This CDR3 is CASSARDRTYEQYF. The CDR3 DNA is TGTGCCAGCAGCGCCCGGGACCGAACCTACGAGCAGTACTTC.